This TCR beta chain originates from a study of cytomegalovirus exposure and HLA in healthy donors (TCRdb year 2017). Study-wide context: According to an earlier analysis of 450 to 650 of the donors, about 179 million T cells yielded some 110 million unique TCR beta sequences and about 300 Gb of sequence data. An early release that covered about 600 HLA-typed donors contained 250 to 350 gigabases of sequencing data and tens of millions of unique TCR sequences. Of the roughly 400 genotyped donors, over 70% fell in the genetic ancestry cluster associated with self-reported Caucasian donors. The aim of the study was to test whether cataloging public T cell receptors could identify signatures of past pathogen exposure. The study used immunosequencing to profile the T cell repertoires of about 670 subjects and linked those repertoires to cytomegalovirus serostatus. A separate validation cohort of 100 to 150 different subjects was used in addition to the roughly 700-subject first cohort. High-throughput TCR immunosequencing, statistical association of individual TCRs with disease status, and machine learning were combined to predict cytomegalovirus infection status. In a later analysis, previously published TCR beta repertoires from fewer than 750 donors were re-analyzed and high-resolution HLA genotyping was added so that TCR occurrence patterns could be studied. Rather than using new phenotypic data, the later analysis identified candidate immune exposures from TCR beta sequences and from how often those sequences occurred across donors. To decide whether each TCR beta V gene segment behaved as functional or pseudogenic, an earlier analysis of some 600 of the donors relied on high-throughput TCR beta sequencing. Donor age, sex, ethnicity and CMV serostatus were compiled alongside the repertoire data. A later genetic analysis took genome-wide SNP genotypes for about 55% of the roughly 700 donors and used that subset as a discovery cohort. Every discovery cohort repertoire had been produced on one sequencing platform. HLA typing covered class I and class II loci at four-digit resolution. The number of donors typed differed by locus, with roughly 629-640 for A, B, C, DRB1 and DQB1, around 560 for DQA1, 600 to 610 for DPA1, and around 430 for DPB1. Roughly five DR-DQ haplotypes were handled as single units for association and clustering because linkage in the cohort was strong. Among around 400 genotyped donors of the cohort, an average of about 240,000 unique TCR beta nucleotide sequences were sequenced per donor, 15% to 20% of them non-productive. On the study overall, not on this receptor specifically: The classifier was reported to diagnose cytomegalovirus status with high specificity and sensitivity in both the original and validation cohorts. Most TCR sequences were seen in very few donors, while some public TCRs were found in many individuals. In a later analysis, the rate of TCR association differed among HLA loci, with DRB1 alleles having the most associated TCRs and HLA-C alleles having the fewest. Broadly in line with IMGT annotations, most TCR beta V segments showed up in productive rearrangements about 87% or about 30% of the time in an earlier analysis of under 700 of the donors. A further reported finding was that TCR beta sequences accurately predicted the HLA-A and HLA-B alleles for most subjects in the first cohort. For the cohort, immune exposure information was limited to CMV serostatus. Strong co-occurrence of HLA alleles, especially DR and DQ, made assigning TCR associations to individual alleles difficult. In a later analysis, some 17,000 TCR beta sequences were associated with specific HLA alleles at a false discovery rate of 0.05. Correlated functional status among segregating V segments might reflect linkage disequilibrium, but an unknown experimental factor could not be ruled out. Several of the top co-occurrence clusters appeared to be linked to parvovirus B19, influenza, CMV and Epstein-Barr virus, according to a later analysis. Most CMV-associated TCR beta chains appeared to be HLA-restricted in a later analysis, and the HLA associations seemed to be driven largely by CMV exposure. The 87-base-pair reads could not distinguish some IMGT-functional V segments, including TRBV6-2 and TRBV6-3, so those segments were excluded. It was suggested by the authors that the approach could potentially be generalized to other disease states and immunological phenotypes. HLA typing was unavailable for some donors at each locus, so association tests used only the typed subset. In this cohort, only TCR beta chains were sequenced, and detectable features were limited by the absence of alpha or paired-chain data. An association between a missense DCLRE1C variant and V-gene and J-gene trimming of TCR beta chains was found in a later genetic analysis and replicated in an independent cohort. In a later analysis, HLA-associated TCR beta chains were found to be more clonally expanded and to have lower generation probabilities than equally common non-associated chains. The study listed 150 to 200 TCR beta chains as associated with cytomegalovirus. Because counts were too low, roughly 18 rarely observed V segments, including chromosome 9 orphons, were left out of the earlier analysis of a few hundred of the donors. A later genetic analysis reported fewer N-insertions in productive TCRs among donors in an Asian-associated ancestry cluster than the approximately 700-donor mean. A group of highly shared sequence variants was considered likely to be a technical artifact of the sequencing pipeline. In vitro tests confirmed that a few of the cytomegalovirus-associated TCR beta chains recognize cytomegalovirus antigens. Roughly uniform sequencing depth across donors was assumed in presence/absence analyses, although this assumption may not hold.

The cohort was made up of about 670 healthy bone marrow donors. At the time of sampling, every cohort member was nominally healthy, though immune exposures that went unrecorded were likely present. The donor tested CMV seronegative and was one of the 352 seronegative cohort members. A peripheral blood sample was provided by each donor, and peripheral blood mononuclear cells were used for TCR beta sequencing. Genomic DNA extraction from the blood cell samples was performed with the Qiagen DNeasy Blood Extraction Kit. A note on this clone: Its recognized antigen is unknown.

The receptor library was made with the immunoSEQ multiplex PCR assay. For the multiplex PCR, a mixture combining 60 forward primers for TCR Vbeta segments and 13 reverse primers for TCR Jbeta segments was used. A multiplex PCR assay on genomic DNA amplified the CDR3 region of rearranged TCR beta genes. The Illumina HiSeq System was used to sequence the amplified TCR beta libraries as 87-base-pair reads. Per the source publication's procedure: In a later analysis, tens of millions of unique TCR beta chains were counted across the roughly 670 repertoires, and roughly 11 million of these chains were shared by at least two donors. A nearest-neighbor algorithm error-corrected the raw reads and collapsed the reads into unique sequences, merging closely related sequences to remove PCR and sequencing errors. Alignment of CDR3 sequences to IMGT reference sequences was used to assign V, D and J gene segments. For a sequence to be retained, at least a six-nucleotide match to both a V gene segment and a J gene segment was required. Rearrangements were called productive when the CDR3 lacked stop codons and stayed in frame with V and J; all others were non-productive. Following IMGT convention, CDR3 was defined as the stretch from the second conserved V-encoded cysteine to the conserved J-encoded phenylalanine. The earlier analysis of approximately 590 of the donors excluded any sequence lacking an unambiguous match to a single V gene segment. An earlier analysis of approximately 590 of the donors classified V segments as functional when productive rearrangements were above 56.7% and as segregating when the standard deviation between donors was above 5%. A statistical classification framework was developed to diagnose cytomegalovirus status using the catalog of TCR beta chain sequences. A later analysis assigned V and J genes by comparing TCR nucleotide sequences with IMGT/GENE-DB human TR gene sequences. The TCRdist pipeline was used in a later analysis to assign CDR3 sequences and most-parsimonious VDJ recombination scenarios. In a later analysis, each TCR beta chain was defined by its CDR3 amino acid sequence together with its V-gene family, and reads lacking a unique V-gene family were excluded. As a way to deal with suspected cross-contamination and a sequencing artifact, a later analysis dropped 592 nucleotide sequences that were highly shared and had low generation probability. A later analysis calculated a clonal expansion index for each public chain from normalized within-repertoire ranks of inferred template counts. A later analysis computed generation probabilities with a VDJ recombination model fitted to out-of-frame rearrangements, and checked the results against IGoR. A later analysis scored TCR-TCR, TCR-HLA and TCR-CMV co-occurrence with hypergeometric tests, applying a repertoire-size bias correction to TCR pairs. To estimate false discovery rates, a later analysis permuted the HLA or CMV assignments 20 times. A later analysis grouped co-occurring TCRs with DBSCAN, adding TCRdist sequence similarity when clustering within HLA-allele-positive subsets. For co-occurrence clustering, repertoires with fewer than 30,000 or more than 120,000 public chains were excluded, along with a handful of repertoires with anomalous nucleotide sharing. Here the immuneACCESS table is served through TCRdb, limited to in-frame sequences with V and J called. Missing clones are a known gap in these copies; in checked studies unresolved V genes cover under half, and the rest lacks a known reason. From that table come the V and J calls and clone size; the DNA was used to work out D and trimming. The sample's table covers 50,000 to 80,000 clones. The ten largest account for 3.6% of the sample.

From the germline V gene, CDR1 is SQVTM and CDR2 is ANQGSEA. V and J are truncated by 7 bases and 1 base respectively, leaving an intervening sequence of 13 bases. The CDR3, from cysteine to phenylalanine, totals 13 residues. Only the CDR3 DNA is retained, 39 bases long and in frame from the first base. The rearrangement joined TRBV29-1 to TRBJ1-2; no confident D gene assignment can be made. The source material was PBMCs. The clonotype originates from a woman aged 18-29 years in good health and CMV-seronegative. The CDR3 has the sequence CSAQAGNNYGYTF. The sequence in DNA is TGCAGCGCCCAGGCGGGCAATAACTATGGCTACACCTTC.